The TCR beta chain described here comes from a study of T cell responses to AZD1222 COVID-19 vaccine. About the research overall: Some second doses came at about 4 weeks and others at about 12 weeks; these were pooled.

Whole-study results and caveats: Baseline seropositivity characterized only a handful of AZD1222 recipients. The span of vaccine-associated CD4 TCRs extended across spike, with dominance at 160-218 and 743-854.

Germline V CDR1 and CDR2: SGHKS, YYEKEE (reference sequence). The V and J ends lost 7 bases and 1 base respectively, with 6 bases between them. The CDR3 loop spans 13 amino acids. In its sample, this clone was seen a few times. The antigen is undetermined. Clones were sequenced by immunoSEQ multiplex PCR, and TCRdb holds only the in-frame ones, with some missing. Of 150,000 to 180,000 clones in the sample, roughly nine tenths were seen once. The chain couples TRBV5-5 to TRBJ1-6; the D gene is possibly TRBD1 (6 bases). The source is an adult in good health. The starting material was peripheral blood, obtained on day 0 of AZD1222 vaccination. The DNA of the CDR3 is TGTGCCAGCGGACAGTCCTATAATTCACCCCTCCACTTT. It specifies CASGQSYNSPLHF.